This T cell receptor (beta chain) was recovered during a study of cytomegalovirus exposure and HLA in healthy donors. For the study at large: Early released data had 65 million to 100 million unique TCRs, all coming from HLA-typed donors.

Regarding the study as a whole: A highly shared variant cluster was judged a likely technical artifact. Based on reports, TCR beta sequences accurately predicted HLA-A and HLA-B alleles for most subjects.

Comment on this clone: Its antigen is as yet unknown.

Amplification used 60 Vbeta primers and 13 Jbeta primers. TCRdb's table, derived via immunoSEQ multiplex PCR, lists solely in-frame clones and lacks some. The profile shows about 67,000 clones, 70% to 85% of them singletons. The V and J ends lost 1 base and 1 base respectively, with 8 bases between them. CDR1 and CDR2 from the germline V gene are SGHRS and YFSETQ. This CDR3 spans 15 amino acids. V gene TRBV5-1 combines with J gene TRBJ1-4; D is undetermined. Sequencing was carried out using PBMCs. The clonotype was recovered from a man between 60 and 75 years old in good health and CMV-seropositive. The CDR3 nucleotides are TGCGCCAGCAGCTTGATGTCGGGAACTAATGAAAAACTGTTTTTT. Translating it yields CASSLMSGTNEKLFF.